The sequence of this T cell receptor beta chain was determined in a study of cytomegalovirus exposure and HLA in healthy donors. Whole-study context: The same platform as the approximately 670 first-cohort repertoires was used for the 95 to 150 validation repertoires, a later analysis reported. Findings of the study overall: As confirmed in vitro, a few CMV-associated chains were specific for CMV antigens. Rare TCR sequences dominated, though some public TCRs recurred in many donors. The listing of 150 or so TCR beta chains classed them as cytomegalovirus-associated.

Regarding this clone: Its antigen is as yet unknown.

Germline V gives CDR1 LNHDA, CDR2 SQIVND (reference sequence). Trimming removed 7 bases from V and 3 bases from J; junction bases left unmatched: 12. The CDR3 loop spans 19 amino acids. Generated by immunoSEQ multiplex PCR, the TCRdb table keeps only in-frame clones and is missing some. Among 90,000 to 150,000 clones, more than 70% were seen once, and the ten largest hold roughly 1.9%. Sequenced sample: PBMCs. The receptor's source is a woman aged 25 to 39 in good health and CMV-seronegative. The rearrangement joins TRBV19 to TRBJ2-2, with TRBD2 matching 15 bases. CDR3 region: CASTSQRTSGRGDTGELFF. The CDR3 DNA sequence: TGTGCCAGTACCAGCCAAAGGACTAGCGGGAGGGGGGACACCGGGGAGCTGTTTTTT.